This entry lists 20 T cell receptor beta chains sequenced from one sample in a study of early stage breast cancer tumors. TCRdb keeps only in-frame clones here, not all; method: immunoSEQ multiplex PCR. The data show about 72,000 clones, roughly three quarters seen once. Sequencing was carried out using blood. Receptors were obtained from a person aged 55-75 years with breast cancer.

This clone was seen only once. The chain employs TRBV6-1 and TRBJ2-7; 10 nucleotides agree with TRBD1. The V segment lost 8 bases and the J segment 3 bases; nucleotides outside the gene matches: 7. Germline V CDR1 and CDR2: MNHNS, SASEGT. This CDR3 has 14 residues. The CDR3 DNA is TGTGCCAGCGGACGGACAGGGGGGCTCTACGAGCAGTACTTC. It translates to CASGRTGGLYEQYF.

J is TRBJ1-2 and V is TRBV6-1; D is uncertain. This CDR3 contains 12 residues. The germline V gene encodes CDR1 MNHNS and CDR2 SASEGT. Trimming shortened V by 1 base and J by 4 bases, and 4 bases separated the two germline ends. The CDR3 nucleotides are TGTGCCAGCAGTGAAGAACCCTATGGCTACACCTTC. This encodes CASSEEPYGYTF.

Only a few counts were recorded for this clone. The genes are TRBV6-6 and TRBJ1-2, with D unclear. V shed 6 bases and J shed 6 bases, with 20 bases lying between them. Germline V lookup: CDR1 MNHNY, CDR2 SVGAGI (reference sequence). This CDR3 contains 15 residues. CDR3 bases: TGTGCCAGCAGCCCACCCCAGACAAGATGGGATGGCTACACCTTC. Its translation: CASSPPQTRWDGYTF.

This chain links TRBV7-3 with TRBJ2-3; maybe TRBD2 (5 bases). Germline loops: CDR1 SGHTA, CDR2 FQGTGA. This CDR3 is built from 13 residues. Trimming removed 5 bases from V and 5 bases from J, with 11 bases in between. The CDR3 is CASSPQEGDTQYF. The CDR3 coding sequence is TGTGCCAGCAGCCCCCAAGAGGGAGATACGCAGTATTTT.

The genes are TRBV7-3 and TRBJ2-7; D is tentatively TRBD1 or TRBD2 (5 bases each). Trimming left V 2 bases short and J 6 bases short, with 14 bases between. The CDR3 sequence is 14 residues long. CDR1 is SGHTA and CDR2 is FQGTGA in the germline V gene. CDR3 sequence: CASSLGGTSSEQYF. CDR3 bases: TGTGCCAGCAGCTTAGGGGGAACGTCATCCGAGCAGTACTTC. The full variable domain, its missing parts supplied by reference TRBV7-3 and TRBJ2-7, is GAGVSQTPSNKVTEKGKYVELRCDPISGHTALYWYRQSLGQGPEFLIYFQGTGAADDSGLPNDRFFAVRPEGSVSTLKIQRTERGDSAVYLCASSLGGTSSEQYFGPGTRLTVT.

CDR3 sequence reads: CASSQERQSNEQFF. CDR3 DNA: TGCGCCAGCAGCCAAGAGCGCCAGAGCAATGAGCAGTTCTTC. The chain couples TRBV4-1 to TRBJ2-1, with D hard to call. The germline CDR1 and CDR2 sequences are MGHRA and YSYEKL. The V end was cut by 0 bases, the J end by 6 bases, with 9 bases between. This CDR3 comprises 14 residues.

The chain carries TRBV9 and TRBJ2-3; D unresolved. Trimming removed 6 bases at V and 0 bases at J, with 8 bases between. From germline, CDR1 is SGDLS and CDR2 YYNGEE. The CDR3 runs to 13 residues. CDR3 residues: CASNALSTDTQYF. CDR3 sequence (DNA): TGTGCCAGCAATGCCCTTAGCACAGATACGCAGTATTTT.

This clone was observed a single time. V is TRBV28 and J is TRBJ2-3; the D gene is possibly TRBD1 (6 bases). The CDR3 runs 13 residues. CDR1 and CDR2 (germline): MDHEN, SYDVKM. Trimming shortened V by 4 bases and J by 6 bases, and 11 bases separated the two germline ends. CDR3 sequence (DNA): TGTGCCAGCAGTTACAGGGTTGTGGATACGCAGTATTTT. This gives the protein CASSYRVVDTQYF. The complete variable domain, with remaining parts taken from reference TRBV28 and TRBJ2-3, reads DVKVTQSSRYLVKRTGEKVFLECVQDMDHENMFWYRQDPGLGLRLIYFSYDVKMKEKGDIPEGYSVSREKKERFSLILESASTNQTSMYLCASSYRVVDTQYFGPGTRLTVL.

The chain couples TRBV19 to TRBJ2-3, with D possibly TRBD2 on 6 matching bases. Germline values: CDR1 LNHDA, CDR2 SQIVND (reference sequence). The CDR3 loop spans 16 amino acids. The ends were cut back, 3 bases at V and 4 bases at J, with 17 bases in the middle. The CDR3 nucleotides read TGTGCCAGTAGTATGGGAACGGTTAGCGGATCAGATACGCAGTATTTT. Encoded protein: CASSMGTVSGSDTQYF.

The CDR3: CASSPSHQQFF. CDR3 in DNA: TGTGCCAGCAGCCCAAGTCATCAGCAGTTCTTC. V is TRBV7-9 and J is TRBJ2-1, with D unclear. Trimming took off 5 bases at V and 11 bases at J, with 10 bases between the two ends. Germline CDR1 SEHNR, CDR2 FQNEAQ (reference sequence). The CDR3 loop spans 11 amino acids. The whole variable domain, remainder taken from reference TRBV7-9 and TRBJ2-1, is DTGVSQNPRHKITKRGQNVTFRCDPISEHNRLYWYRQTLGQGPEFLTYFQNEAQLEKSRLLSDRFSAERPKGSFSTLEIQRTEQGDSAMYLCASSPSHQQFFGPGTRLTVL.

The CDR3 sequence: CAWSAPWGLARETQYF. The CDR3 DNA is TGTGCCTGGAGTGCCCCGTGGGGACTAGCGAGAGAGACCCAGTACTTC. This chain joins TRBV30 and TRBJ2-5; 10 nucleotides agree with TRBD2. CDR3 length equals 16 residues. The junction had 9 bases not matched to a gene; V was cut back by 1 base and J by 4 bases. CDR1 is GTSNPN, CDR2 SVGIG, per germline (reference sequence).

CDR3 DNA: TGCGCCAGCAGCCCGGCGGCCAGGGATACGCAGTATTTT. Protein: CASSPAARDTQYF. J is TRBJ2-3 and V is TRBV5-1; the D is unclear. Per germline, CDR1 SGHRS and CDR2 YFSETQ. V was trimmed by 4 bases and J by 6 bases, leaving 12 bases between them. The CDR3 extends over 13 amino acids.

This chain connects TRBV20-1 to TRBJ2-1; no clear D. Germline CDR1 reads DFQATT; CDR2 reads SNEGSKA (reference sequence). Trimming pared 7 bases from V and 4 bases from J, leaving 8 bases between. The CDR3 contains 11 residues. Here the CDR3 reads CSGKHYNEQFF. The DNA for the CDR3 is TGCAGTGGAAAGCATTACAATGAGCAGTTCTTC.

The chain uses TRBV5-5 and TRBJ1-4; TRBD1 matches 7 bases. V lost 4 bases to trimming and J lost 7 bases; unmatched junction nucleotides: 7. Germline-derived CDR1 and CDR2 are SGHKS and YYEKEE (reference sequence). The CDR3 sequence is 14 residues long. CDR3 amino acids: CASSHGQDPEKLFF. The CDR3 DNA sequence: TGTGCCAGCAGCCATGGACAGGACCCTGAAAAACTGTTTTTT.

The DNA of the CDR3 is TGCAGCGTTGACCGACCTGTGGGGGGGAATGAGCAGTTCTTC. This gives the protein CSVDRPVGGNEQFF. J is TRBJ2-1 and V is TRBV29-1; 7 bases line up with TRBD2. V lost 3 bases, J lost 7 bases, and 9 bases stayed unmatched. This CDR3 spans 14 amino acids. The germline gives CDR1 SQVTM, CDR2 ANQGSEA.

The chain employs TRBV14 and TRBJ2-5; 9 nucleotides line up with TRBD1. Germline trimming cut 4 bases from V and 2 bases from J; bases unmatched to any gene: 8. Germline CDR1 reads SGHDN; CDR2 reads FVKESK. This CDR3 region has 16 residues. The CDR3 DNA is TGTGCCAGCAGCCCCAGAGTCGGACAGGGGCAAGAGACCCAGTACTTC. It translates to CASSPRVGQGQETQYF.

V and J are TRBV9 and TRBJ2-6; possibly TRBD1 for D (6 bases). The CDR3 runs to 17 residues. In germline, CDR1 is SGDLS, CDR2 YYNGEE. V lost 0 bases and J 0 bases, leaving 10 bases between the germline ends. The CDR3 sequence: CASSVDGGASGANVLTF. The CDR3 nucleotides are TGTGCCAGCAGCGTAGATGGGGGCGCCTCTGGGGCCAACGTCCTGACTTTC.

The rearrangement links TRBV7-9 to TRBJ1-1, with D perhaps TRBD1 (5 bases). This CDR3 comprises 13 residues. The ends were cut back, 6 bases at V and 4 bases at J, with 12 bases in the middle. Per germline, CDR1 SEHNR and CDR2 FQNEAQ (reference sequence). The CDR3 DNA reads as TGTGCCAGCAGGCGTAGGGGAGGCACTGAAGCTTTCTTT. It translates to CASRRRGGTEAFF.

The V and J genes are TRBV28 and TRBJ2-1; 11 nucleotides line up with TRBD2. Germline V gene lookup returns CDR1 MDHEN and CDR2 SYDVKM. V trimming: 5 bases; J trimming: 2 bases; junction bases outside the gene matches: 2. The CDR3 is 15 amino acids. The CDR3 DNA reads TGTGCCAGCAGTCCGACTAGCGGGGCCTACAATGAGCAGTTCTTC. Protein product: CASSPTSGAYNEQFF.

The gene calls are TRBV13 and TRBJ1-2, with 10 bases identical to TRBD1. This CDR3 region has 15 residues. CDR1 is PRHDT and CDR2 is FYEKMQ in the germline V gene (reference sequence). V was clipped by 5 bases and J by 6 bases; unmatched bases: 9. The CDR3 coding sequence is TGTGCCAGCAGCCAGCGACAGGGGGCTTTGGATGGCTACACCTTC. This sequence encodes CASSQRQGALDGYTF.